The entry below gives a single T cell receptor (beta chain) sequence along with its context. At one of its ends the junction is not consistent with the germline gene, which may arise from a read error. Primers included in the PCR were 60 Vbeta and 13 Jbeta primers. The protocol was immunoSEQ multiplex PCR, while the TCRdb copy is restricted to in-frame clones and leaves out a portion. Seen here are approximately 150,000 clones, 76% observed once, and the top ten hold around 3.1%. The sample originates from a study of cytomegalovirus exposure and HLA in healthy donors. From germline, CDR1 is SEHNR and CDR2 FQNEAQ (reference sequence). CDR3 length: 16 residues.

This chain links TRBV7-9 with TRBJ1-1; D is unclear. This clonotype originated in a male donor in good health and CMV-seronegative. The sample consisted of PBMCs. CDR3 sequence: CSSSPQADGLNTEAFF. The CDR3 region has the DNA TGTTCCAGCAGCCCCCAAGCGGACGGCTTGAACACTGAAGCTTTCTTT.